These 7 T cell receptor beta chains were sequenced from one sample in a study of T cells in Graves' hyperthyroidism and ophthalmopathy. TCR beta CDR3 regions were amplified from RNA transcripts. Researchers ran a first-round RT-PCR on the TCR CDR3 using the HTBI primer set. MiXCR, applied by TCRdb to the multiplex PCR reads, yields one record per CDR3 protein. Here the sample spans around 350,000 distinct CDR3 sequences, 15% to 20% being singletons. Sequencing was performed on blood. These receptors originate from a woman aged 25 to 39 with Graves' hyperthyroidism that later progressed to Graves' ophthalmopathy.

The chain has TRBV12-3 or TRBV12-4 and TRBJ2-3; D not certain. The CDR3 sequence is 14 residues long. Trimming stripped 1 base from V and 3 bases from J, with 8 bases between. As DNA, the CDR3 is TGTGCCAGCAGTTTAGAGGTCGTGACAGATACGCAGTATTTT. Its translation: CASSLEVVTDTQYF.

This clonotype was observed a few times. V usage is TRBV3-1 and J usage is TRBJ2-3; 8 bases are shared with TRBD2. The length of the CDR3 is 15 residues. V lost 4 bases and J lost 3; bases outside the gene matches: 6. Germline loops: CDR1 LGHDT, CDR2 YNNKEL (reference sequence). This CDR3 reads CASSLSGAATDTQYF. The CDR3 DNA is TGTGCCAGCAGCCTTAGCGGGGCCGCGACAGATACGCAGTATTTT.

This clonotype was counted a few times. The V gene is TRBV4-2, the J gene TRBJ1-2, with D perhaps matching TRBD1 (5 bases). Trimming pared 0 bases from V and 3 bases from J, leaving 11 bases between. There are 15 residues in the CDR3. CDR1 is LGHNA and CDR2 is YNFKEQ in the germline V gene. CDR3 in DNA: TGTGCCAGCAGCCAAGAACTCAGGGCCGACTATGGCTACACCTTC. Amino acids: CASSQELRADYGYTF.

This clonotype was seen only a few times. The V gene is TRBV5-8, the J gene TRBJ2-2, with TRBD1 matching 8 bases. Losses at the gene ends were 3 bases for V and 4 bases for J; bases not matched to a gene: 11. This CDR3 has 17 residues. Germline lookup yields CDR1 SGHTS and CDR2 YDEGEE. Here the CDR3 reads CASSYPAGTGFTGELFF. Here the CDR3 DNA reads TGTGCCAGCAGCTACCCCGCCGGGACAGGATTCACCGGGGAGCTGTTTTTT. The whole variable domain, remainder taken from reference TRBV5-8 and TRBJ2-2, is EAGVTQSPTHLIKTRGQQATLRCSPISGHTSVYWYQQALGLGLQFLLWYDEGEERNRGNFPPRFSGRQFPNYSSELNVNALELEDSALYLCASSYPAGTGFTGELFFGEGSRLTVL.

In its sample, this clonotype was seen many times. The chain employs TRBV28 and TRBJ1-4, with D uncertain. The V and J ends lost 1 base and 8 bases respectively, with 14 bases between them. This CDR3 comprises 15 residues. CDR1 and CDR2 (germline): MDHEN, SYDVKM. The DNA of the CDR3 is TGTGCCAGCAGTTTATTCGCCGGCTTCGGAGAAAAACTGTTTTTT. It translates to CASSLFAGFGEKLFF.

With respect to this clonotype: A read error may be the cause here, since a much bigger clone is one base away. As the CDR3 is not closed by the conserved phenylalanine or tryptophan, this likely results from a read error. The chain carries TRBV19 and TRBJ1-1; D ambiguous. This CDR3 is 14 amino acids long. Germline-derived CDR1 and CDR2 are LNHDA and SQIVND (reference sequence). V lost 0 bases and J lost 0, with 5 bases in between. Written as DNA, the CDR3 is TGTGCCAGTAGTATAGAGGGGATGAACACTGAAGCTTTCCTT. Translating it yields CASSIEGMNTEAFL.

This clonotype occurred many times. The chain couples TRBV30 to TRBJ2-1; D possibly corresponds to TRBD2 (5 bases). Per germline, CDR1 GTSNPN and CDR2 SVGIG (reference sequence). The CDR3 spans 14 residues. Deletions cut 0 bases from V and 3 bases from J, with 9 bases between. The CDR3 protein is CAWSVKRGYNEQFF. Written as DNA, the CDR3 is TGTGCCTGGAGTGTAAAACGGGGCTACAATGAGCAGTTCTTC. Full variable domain (remainder filled in from reference TRBV30 and TRBJ2-1): SQTIHQWPATLVQPVGSPLSLECTVEGTSNPNLYWYRQAAGRGLQLLFYSVGIGQISSEVPQNLSASRPQDRQFILSSKKLLLSDSGFYLCAWSVKRGYNEQFFGPGTRLTVL.